The present TCR beta chain was sequenced within a study of T cells in tuberculosis. Cells were sorted from thawed PBMC rested overnight and stained with GMM-loaded CD1B tetramer, viability dye and anti-CD3. CD1B tetramers were loaded with Rhodococcus equi-derived C32 glucose monomycolate. The CDR3 contains 11 residues. Between the trimmed V and J ends, which lost 7 bases and 4 bases, there was a span of 10 bases. Germline V CDR1 and CDR2: SQVTM, ANQGSEA. Measured with immunoSEQ multiplex PCR; TCRdb has only the in-frame clones, and not every one. The sample includes approximately 57,000 clones, 88% of them seen just once.

Sequencing was performed on CD1b-GMM tetramer-negative cells sorted from PBMCs. V is TRBV29-1 and J is TRBJ1-1; D is undetermined. The sequence came from an adult woman with latent tuberculosis. The CDR3 DNA sequence: TGCAGCGCGGACGGGATCACTGAAGCTTTCTTT. It encodes CSADGITEAFF.